This record looks at one T cell receptor beta chain sequence and its context. Its specific antigen is unknown. Base quality data are lacking; no much larger clone is found one base away. The trim is 2 bases for V and 2 bases for J, with a gap of 12 bases between the germline ends. The CDR3 spans 15 residues, from the cysteine through the phenylalanine. CDR3 DNA is the only sequence kept; it has 45 bases, read in frame from the first base. The germline V gene supplies CDR1 SGHRS and CDR2 YFSETQ. Donors were healthy HIV-negative adults with no recently reported acute infections or vaccinations. Every donor was a Caucasian adult residing in Nashville, Tennessee, USA. Magnetic negative selection was used to enrich CD4+ T cells, after which naive cells were positively selected on CD45RA and the negative fraction became the memory subset. Blood was obtained by leukapheresis, after which PBMCs were separated by Ficoll-Histopaque density gradient centrifugation and cryopreserved in liquid nitrogen vapor phase. Analytical flow cytometry was used to check the purity and quantity of each magnetically sorted T cell population. Each sorted fraction had its genomic DNA isolated and then quantified by UV absorbance on a Nanodrop 2000c.

The sample belongs to a study of shared clonotypes between healthy human individuals (dated by TCRdb to 2018 to 2020). Context from the whole study: A few men and a couple of women, aged 18 to 49 years, made up the cohort. To increase sequencing depth and limit assay-specific biases, TCR repertoire library preparation and sequencing were carried out by different laboratories using diverse techniques. The study deeply sequenced blood TCR repertoires of five healthy adults to estimate repertoire size and the extent of clonotype sharing between individuals. Leukapheresis yielded between about 0.9 and 8.9 billion PBMCs per donor. For each donor, CD4 naive and CD4 memory were each given three plates, CD8 naive was given two plates, and CD8 memory was given one plate. On the study overall, not on this receptor specifically: Sampling was limited to blood, and TCR repertoires in tissue likely differ from TCR repertoires in blood. Rarefaction of sorted-subset datasets indicated incomplete sequencing despite the large sequencing depth. Naive subsets generally had larger estimated clonotype richness than memory subsets. The small number of donors limited the genetic and exposure-history diversity represented. Clonotypes shared by all four sorted-subset donors showed higher generation probabilities than non-shared clonotypes. Across four donors, around 5% of naive CD4, approximately 3.6% of naive CD8, 2.3% of memory CD4, and roughly 0.4% of memory CD8 clonotypes were shared. Pairwise subsampling indicated that sequencing depth was expected to affect the degree of clonotype sharing among donors.

TCR CDR3 regions were amplified from genomic DNA by multiplex PCR using the deep immunoSEQ assay. For each cell subset, the extracted genomic DNA was distributed evenly across all wells of several immunoSEQ 96-well plates, and each plate served as one replicate. For sorted subsets, each replicate PCR was loaded with roughly 0.2 ug genomic DNA, equivalent to 25,000 to 35,000 T cell genomes. Purified libraries were measured with a Qubit 3.0 fluorometer, size-checked on a Bioanalyzer 2100, and measured again with the KAPA Library Quantification kit. Every immunoSEQ 96-well plate was sequenced on a dedicated single-read 150-cycle Illumina NextSeq 550 flow cell. Concerning the study's data processing: The immunoSEQ output contained only junctional sequences without quality scores, so filtering could not match that applied to full-length reads. To assign V/J genes and CDR3, sequences were annotated against IMGT germline references using PyIR, a Python wrapper for IgBLAST v1.9. Reads were filtered out if the reads had weak V/J assignments (E-value above 1e-6), no CDR3, stop codons, out-of-frame junctions, or ambiguous translated residues. V3J clonotypes were defined by identical inferred V gene, J gene, and CDR3 amino acid sequence. To compute the percentage overlap between repertoires, the number of shared unique clonotypes was divided by the size of the smaller repertoire. Repertoire richness was assessed with RTK rarefaction, the Chao1 estimator, and Recon v2.1 estimates of unobserved clonotypes. OLGA was used to compute generation probabilities for all TCRbeta clonotypes that the gDNA method yielded from a few donors. TCRdb re-hosts the immuneACCESS table, in-frame sequences only. Its copies lack some clones; in the studies checked, an unresolved V gene accounts for under half of them, and the cause for the rest is not known. Clone size and the V and J calls come from that table; the DNA yielded D and trimming. For this sample there are 2.5 million or so clones; more than 90% appear just once. Around 0.14% of the sample is taken by the ten largest.

Recombination connected TRBV5-1 to TRBJ2-3, with no D gene named confidently. Sequenced input: naive CD4+ T cells sorted from blood. The sample's cell subset or site label, decoded: CD45RA+ positively selected. This TCR was recovered from a man aged 18 to 29 in good health. The DNA is TGCGCCAGCAGCTTAGGCGCCTCGGTCACAGATACGCAGTATTTT. The resulting protein is CASSLGASVTDTQYF. When the CDR3 is completed using the reference TRBV5-1 and TRBJ2-3 genes on either side, the full variable domain is KAGVTQTPRYLIKTRGQQVTLSCSPISGHRSVSWYQQTPGQGLQFLFEYFSETQRNKGNFPGRFSGRQFSNSRSEMNVSTLELGDSALYLCASSLGASVTDTQYFGPGTRLTVL.